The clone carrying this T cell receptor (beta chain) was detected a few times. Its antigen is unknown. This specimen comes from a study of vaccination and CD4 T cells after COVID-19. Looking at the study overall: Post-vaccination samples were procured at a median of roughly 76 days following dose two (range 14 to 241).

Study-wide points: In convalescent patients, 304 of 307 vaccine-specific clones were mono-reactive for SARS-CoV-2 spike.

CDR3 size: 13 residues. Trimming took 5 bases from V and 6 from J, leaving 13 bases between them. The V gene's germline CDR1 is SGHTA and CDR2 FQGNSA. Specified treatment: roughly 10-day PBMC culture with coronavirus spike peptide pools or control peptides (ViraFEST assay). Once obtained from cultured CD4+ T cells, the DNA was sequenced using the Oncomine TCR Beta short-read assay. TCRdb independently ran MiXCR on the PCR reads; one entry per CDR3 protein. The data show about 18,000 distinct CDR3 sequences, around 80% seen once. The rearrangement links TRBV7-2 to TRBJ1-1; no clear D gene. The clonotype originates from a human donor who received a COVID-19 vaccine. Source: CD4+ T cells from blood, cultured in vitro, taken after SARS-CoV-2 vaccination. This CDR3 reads CASSPGRAPEAFF. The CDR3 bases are TGTGCCAGCAGCCCCGGTAGGGCTCCTGAAGCTTTCTTT.